A selection of T cell receptor beta chains follows, all from one sample in a study of T cells in Graves' hyperthyroidism and ophthalmopathy. MiXCR, applied by TCRdb to the multiplex PCR reads, yields one record per CDR3 protein. The sample consists of 500,000 to 650,000 distinct CDR3 sequences, roughly 15% of them appearing once. The material sequenced was blood. The receptors were sampled from a woman aged 50 to 60 with Graves' ophthalmopathy. Both conserved end residues are part of each CDR3. The order of the fields is D gene, J gene, clone size, V gene, CDR3 protein, CDR3 DNA. A D gene is named only where the DNA matches it firmly. Clone size is shown for a subset of rows, as once, few, many or a class of expanded clone.

d_call: TRBD2
j_call: TRBJ2-3
clone_size: many
v_call: TRBV7-2
cdr3_aa: CASSLILAGGGTQYF
cdr3_nt: TGTGCCAGCAGCTTAATACTAGCGGGAGGGGGTACGCAGTATTTT

d_call: .
j_call: TRBJ2-7
clone_size: few
v_call: TRBV14
cdr3_aa: CASSQDSGGYPTYEQYF
cdr3_nt: TGTGCCAGCAGCCAAGATAGCGGAGGGTACCCCACCTACGAGCAGTACTTC

d_call: TRBD2
j_call: TRBJ2-4
clone_size: many
v_call: TRBV29-1
cdr3_aa: CSIIPGLAAPNIQYF
cdr3_nt: TGCAGCATAATACCGGGACTAGCGGCCCCAAACATTCAGTACTTC

d_call: TRBD1
j_call: TRBJ2-1
clone_size: many
v_call: TRBV28
cdr3_aa: CASSNRGAYNEQFF
cdr3_nt: TGTGCCAGCAGTAACAGGGGGGCCTACAATGAGCAGTTCTTC

d_call: .
j_call: TRBJ1-6
clone_size: many
v_call: TRBV7-2
cdr3_aa: CASSLGPANSPLHF
cdr3_nt: TGTGCCAGCAGCTTAGGGCCAGCAAATTCACCCCTCCACTTT

d_call: .
j_call: TRBJ2-7
clone_size: many
v_call: TRBV12-3/TRBV12-4
cdr3_aa: CASSLQGGRGSSEQYF
cdr3_nt: TGTGCCAGCAGCCTCCAGGGCGGCAGGGGTTCGTCCGAGCAGTACTTC

d_call: .
j_call: TRBJ2-1
clone_size: .
v_call: TRBV6-2/TRBV6-3
cdr3_aa: CASSRRQENNEQFF
cdr3_nt: TGTGCCAGCAGTCGTCGACAGGAAAACAATGAGCAGTTCTTC

d_call: .
j_call: TRBJ2-4
clone_size: .
v_call: TRBV20-1
cdr3_aa: CSAQTDPEGKNIQYF
cdr3_nt: TGCAGTGCTCAAACAGATCCAGAAGGCAAAAACATTCAGTACTTC

d_call: .
j_call: TRBJ2-3
clone_size: .
v_call: TRBV4-3
cdr3_aa: CASSQEPGGTDTQYF
cdr3_nt: TGCGCCAGCAGCCAAGAACCGGGTGGCACAGATACGCAGTATTTT

d_call: TRBD1
j_call: TRBJ2-5
clone_size: .
v_call: TRBV19
cdr3_aa: CASSDTGGFIETQYF
cdr3_nt: TGTGCCAGTAGTGACACAGGGGGGTTTATAGAGACCCAGTACTTC

d_call: .
j_call: TRBJ1-1
clone_size: once
v_call: TRBV18
cdr3_aa: CASSPPGHSGTEAFF
cdr3_nt: TGTGCCAGCTCACCCCCGGGCCACTCGGGCACTGAAGCTTTCTTT

d_call: .
j_call: TRBJ1-4
clone_size: many
v_call: TRBV5-1
cdr3_aa: CASSPGTVNEKLFF
cdr3_nt: TGCGCCAGCAGCCCCGGGACCGTTAATGAAAAACTGTTTTTT

d_call: TRBD1
j_call: TRBJ1-1
clone_size: few
v_call: TRBV6-1
cdr3_aa: CASSLQGWVNTEAFF
cdr3_nt: TGTGCCAGCAGTTTACAGGGGTGGGTAAACACTGAAGCTTTCTTT

d_call: TRBD1
j_call: TRBJ1-6
clone_size: many
v_call: TRBV27
cdr3_aa: CASSLTSGTGGSPLHF
cdr3_nt: TGTGCCAGCAGTTTAACATCCGGGACAGGGGGTTCACCCCTCCACTTT

d_call: .
j_call: TRBJ2-7
clone_size: many
v_call: TRBV30
cdr3_aa: CAWSDTGGGLYEQYF
cdr3_nt: TGTGCCTGGAGTGATACCGGGGGAGGTCTATACGAGCAGTACTTC

d_call: TRBD2
j_call: TRBJ2-1
clone_size: many
v_call: TRBV5-1
cdr3_aa: CASSSLAVEQFF
cdr3_nt: TGCGCCAGCAGCAGTCTAGCGGTAGAGCAGTTCTTC

d_call: .
j_call: TRBJ1-2
clone_size: .
v_call: TRBV29-1
cdr3_aa: CSVEGPRDGYTF
cdr3_nt: TGCAGCGTTGAAGGGCCCAGGGATGGCTACACCTTC

d_call: TRBD2
j_call: TRBJ2-3
clone_size: many
v_call: TRBV7-2
cdr3_aa: CASSLIFRRLAGQDTQYF
cdr3_nt: TGTGCCAGCAGCTTAATTTTCAGACGACTAGCGGGACAAGATACGCAGTATTTT

d_call: TRBD2
j_call: TRBJ2-5
clone_size: .
v_call: TRBV2
cdr3_aa: CASRLTSGSSETQYF
cdr3_nt: TGTGCCAGCAGATTGACTAGCGGGAGCTCTGAGACCCAGTACTTC

d_call: .
j_call: TRBJ2-7
clone_size: .
v_call: TRBV20-1
cdr3_aa: CSALTAGYEQYF
cdr3_nt: TGCAGTGCTCTTACTGCGGGCTACGAGCAGTACTTC

d_call: TRBD2
j_call: TRBJ2-5
clone_size: many
v_call: TRBV5-4
cdr3_aa: CASSLASGSGVKTQYF
cdr3_nt: TGTGCCAGCAGCTTGGCTAGCGGGAGTGGGGTAAAGACCCAGTACTTC

d_call: TRBD1
j_call: TRBJ2-7
clone_size: many
v_call: TRBV7-2
cdr3_aa: CASSPSDRSYEQYF
cdr3_nt: TGTGCCAGCAGCCCGTCGGACAGGTCATACGAGCAGTACTTC

d_call: TRBD1
j_call: TRBJ1-1
clone_size: once
v_call: TRBV5-1
cdr3_aa: CASSPTGGIEAFF
cdr3_nt: TGCGCCAGCAGCCCTACAGGGGGCATCGAAGCTTTCTTT

d_call: .
j_call: TRBJ1-4
clone_size: few
v_call: TRBV5-5
cdr3_aa: CASSYAGYGQGEKLFF
cdr3_nt: TGTGCCAGCAGCTACGCTGGTTACGGCCAGGGTGAAAAACTGTTTTTT

d_call: .
j_call: TRBJ2-7
clone_size: few
v_call: TRBV7-2
cdr3_aa: CASSLVLGEQYF
cdr3_nt: TGTGCCAGCAGCTTAGTACTGGGGGAGCAGTACTTC

d_call: .
j_call: TRBJ1-3
clone_size: many
v_call: TRBV2
cdr3_aa: CASSESGPGNTIYF
cdr3_nt: TGTGCCAGCAGTGAATCCGGGCCTGGAAACACCATATATTTT

d_call: TRBD2
j_call: TRBJ2-2
clone_size: many
v_call: TRBV6-2/TRBV6-3
cdr3_aa: CASSTPGGSYTGELFF
cdr3_nt: TGTGCCAGCAGTACCCCTGGCGGGAGTTATACCGGGGAGCTGTTTTTT

d_call: .
j_call: TRBJ2-1
clone_size: many
v_call: TRBV3-1
cdr3_aa: CASSQYRNEQFF
cdr3_nt: TGTGCCAGCAGCCAGTATCGGAATGAGCAGTTCTTC

d_call: TRBD2
j_call: TRBJ2-1
clone_size: few
v_call: TRBV5-6
cdr3_aa: CASSLPGLAGEPYNEQFF
cdr3_nt: TGTGCCAGCAGCTTACCGGGACTAGCGGGAGAACCCTACAATGAGCAGTTCTTC

d_call: TRBD2
j_call: TRBJ2-1
clone_size: .
v_call: TRBV12-5
cdr3_aa: CASGRGLASFNEQFF
cdr3_nt: TGTGCTAGTGGCCGGGGACTAGCGAGTTTTAATGAGCAGTTCTTC

d_call: .
j_call: TRBJ2-1
clone_size: many
v_call: TRBV6-5
cdr3_aa: CASSYSALIVLNEQFF
cdr3_nt: TGTGCCAGCAGTTACTCTGCCCTCATTGTACTCAATGAGCAGTTCTTC

d_call: TRBD1
j_call: TRBJ2-1
clone_size: many
v_call: TRBV2
cdr3_aa: CASRGTVRPANEQFF
cdr3_nt: TGTGCCAGCAGAGGGACAGTTCGTCCGGCCAATGAGCAGTTCTTC

d_call: .
j_call: TRBJ2-5
clone_size: few
v_call: TRBV28
cdr3_aa: CASTKGGMKWETQYF
cdr3_nt: TGTGCCAGCACCAAAGGGGGGATGAAGTGGGAGACCCAGTACTTC

d_call: .
j_call: TRBJ2-3
clone_size: many
v_call: TRBV11-1
cdr3_aa: CASSKSGAAVTQYF
cdr3_nt: TGTGCCAGCAGCAAGTCGGGAGCTGCAGTTACGCAGTATTTT

d_call: TRBD1
j_call: TRBJ1-2
clone_size: .
v_call: TRBV6-4
cdr3_aa: CASSDSGQGASGYTF
cdr3_nt: TGTGCCAGCAGTGACTCGGGACAGGGGGCGTCTGGCTACACCTTC

d_call: TRBD2
j_call: TRBJ2-1
clone_size: many
v_call: TRBV20-1
cdr3_aa: CSARVAGLPYNEQFF
cdr3_nt: TGCAGTGCTAGAGTAGCGGGGCTACCCTACAATGAGCAGTTCTTC

d_call: .
j_call: TRBJ2-7
clone_size: many
v_call: TRBV27
cdr3_aa: CASSSGQPLNSYEQYF
cdr3_nt: TGTGCCAGCAGTTCTGGACAGCCTCTTAATTCCTACGAGCAGTACTTC

d_call: .
j_call: TRBJ2-1
clone_size: many
v_call: TRBV7-8
cdr3_aa: CASSLVFGGPHLNNEQFF
cdr3_nt: TGTGCCAGCAGCTTAGTTTTTGGGGGGCCCCACCTCAACAATGAGCAGTTCTTC

d_call: .
j_call: TRBJ1-6
clone_size: .
v_call: TRBV7-9
cdr3_aa: CASSRQGFNSPLHF
cdr3_nt: TGTGCCAGCAGTCGACAAGGATTTAATTCACCCCTCCACTTT

d_call: .
j_call: TRBJ1-1
clone_size: many
v_call: TRBV7-9
cdr3_aa: CASSSGTSAGTEAFF
cdr3_nt: TGTGCCAGCAGCTCAGGGACCTCCGCGGGCACTGAAGCTTTCTTT

d_call: .
j_call: TRBJ2-5
clone_size: many
v_call: TRBV7-8
cdr3_aa: CASSLVTGQLYF
cdr3_nt: TGTGCCAGCAGCTTAGTTACGGGACAACTATACTTC

d_call: .
j_call: TRBJ1-2
clone_size: many
v_call: TRBV5-1
cdr3_aa: CASSLTQNRIYGYTF
cdr3_nt: TGCGCCAGCAGCTTGACACAGAACCGAATATATGGCTACACCTTC

d_call: TRBD2
j_call: TRBJ2-7
clone_size: .
v_call: TRBV27
cdr3_aa: CASTPGVAGSSYEQYF
cdr3_nt: TGTGCCAGCACCCCTGGTGTAGCGGGAAGCTCCTACGAGCAGTACTTC

d_call: TRBD1
j_call: TRBJ2-3
clone_size: many
v_call: TRBV5-1
cdr3_aa: CASSFGTGSTDTQYF
cdr3_nt: TGTGCCAGCAGCTTTGGGACAGGGAGTACAGATACGCAGTATTTT

d_call: TRBD2
j_call: TRBJ2-1
clone_size: once
v_call: TRBV20-1
cdr3_aa: CSARVLADYNEQFF
cdr3_nt: TGCAGTGCTAGAGTACTAGCGGACTACAATGAGCAGTTCTTC

d_call: TRBD2
j_call: TRBJ2-1
clone_size: many
v_call: TRBV6-2/TRBV6-3
cdr3_aa: CASSYITSGGAYNEQFF
cdr3_nt: TGTGCCAGCAGTTATATCACTAGCGGGGGGGCCTACAATGAGCAGTTCTTC

d_call: .
j_call: TRBJ2-2
clone_size: many
v_call: TRBV12-3/TRBV12-4
cdr3_aa: CASSLQGGELFF
cdr3_nt: TGTGCCAGCAGTTTGCAGGGTGGGGAGCTGTTTTTT

d_call: TRBD1
j_call: TRBJ2-7
clone_size: many
v_call: TRBV7-8
cdr3_aa: CASSPDRVYEQYF
cdr3_nt: TGTGCCAGCAGCCCGGACAGGGTCTACGAGCAGTACTTC

d_call: .
j_call: TRBJ1-1
clone_size: many
v_call: TRBV7-9
cdr3_aa: CASSLGGSDTEAFF
cdr3_nt: TGTGCCAGCAGCTTAGGGGGGAGTGACACTGAAGCTTTCTTT

d_call: .
j_call: TRBJ2-7
clone_size: .
v_call: TRBV6-1
cdr3_aa: CASSAGEQSYEQHF
cdr3_nt: TGTGCCAGCAGTGCCGGGGAACAGAGCTACGAGCAGCACTTC

d_call: .
j_call: TRBJ2-1
clone_size: .
v_call: TRBV6-1
cdr3_aa: CASSVSSHNEQFF
cdr3_nt: TGTGCCAGCAGTGTTAGCTCCCACAATGAGCAGTTCTTC

d_call: TRBD2
j_call: TRBJ2-1
clone_size: few
v_call: TRBV19
cdr3_aa: CASSYAGGSSYNEQFF
cdr3_nt: TGTGCCAGTAGTTACGCGGGCGGGAGCTCCTACAATGAGCAGTTCTTC

d_call: .
j_call: TRBJ2-7
clone_size: few
v_call: TRBV7-2
cdr3_aa: CASSLKLARSGGEQYF
cdr3_nt: TGTGCCAGCAGCCTAAAACTAGCCCGATCAGGTGGCGAGCAGTACTTC

d_call: .
j_call: TRBJ2-3
clone_size: .
v_call: TRBV7-3
cdr3_aa: CASSLGTSNTDTQYF
cdr3_nt: TGTGCCAGCAGCCTCGGGACTTCGAACACAGATACGCAGTATTTT